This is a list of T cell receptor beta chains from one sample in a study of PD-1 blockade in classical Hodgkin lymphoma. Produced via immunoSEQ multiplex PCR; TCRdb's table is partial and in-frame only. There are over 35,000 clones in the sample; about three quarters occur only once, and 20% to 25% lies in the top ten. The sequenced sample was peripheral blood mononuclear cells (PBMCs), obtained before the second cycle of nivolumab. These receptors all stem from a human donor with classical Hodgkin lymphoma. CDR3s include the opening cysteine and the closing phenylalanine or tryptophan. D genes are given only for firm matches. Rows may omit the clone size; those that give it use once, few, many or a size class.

cdr3_aa: CASSLGPNNEQFF; cdr3_nt: TGCGCCAGCAGCTTGGGACCTAACAATGAGCAGTTCTTC; d_call: .; v_call: TRBV5-1; j_call: TRBJ2-1; clone_size: .
cdr3_aa: CASSIRQGLSNEKLFF; cdr3_nt: TGTGCCAGCAGCATTCGACAGGGTCTCTCTAATGAAAAACTGTTTTTT; d_call: TRBD1; v_call: TRBV5-6; j_call: TRBJ1-4; clone_size: .
cdr3_aa: CASSSRQGATPDTGELFF; cdr3_nt: TGTGCCAGCAGTTCGAGGCAGGGGGCGACCCCGGACACCGGGGAGCTGTTTTTT; d_call: TRBD1; v_call: TRBV6-7; j_call: TRBJ2-2; clone_size: once
cdr3_aa: CASSFGQMNTEAFF; cdr3_nt: TGTGCCAGCAGCTTCGGACAAATGAACACTGAAGCTTTCTTT; d_call: .; v_call: TRBV5-5; j_call: TRBJ1-1; clone_size: .
cdr3_aa: CASSLQDRDTEAFF; cdr3_nt: TGTGCCAGCAGCTTGCAGGACAGGGACACTGAAGCTTTCTTT; d_call: TRBD1; v_call: TRBV7-9; j_call: TRBJ1-1; clone_size: .
cdr3_aa: CASSAFKETQYF; cdr3_nt: TGTGCCAGCAGTGCCTTCAAAGAGACCCAGTACTTC; d_call: .; v_call: TRBV6-1; j_call: TRBJ2-5; clone_size: .
cdr3_aa: CASSRIVTPLKAQYF; cdr3_nt: TGTGCCAGCAGCCGTATAGTAACCCCCCTGAAGGCGCAGTATTTT; d_call: .; v_call: TRBV6-1; j_call: TRBJ2-3; clone_size: .
cdr3_aa: CATSRINIAGGSTDTQYF; cdr3_nt: TGTGCCACCAGCAGAATAAATATAGCGGGGGGGAGCACAGATACGCAGTATTTT; d_call: TRBD2; v_call: TRBV15; j_call: TRBJ2-3; clone_size: .
cdr3_aa: CAGRDSLYSPLHF; cdr3_nt: TGTGCGGGCAGGGACAGTTTATATTCACCCCTCCACTTT; d_call: TRBD1; v_call: TRBV30; j_call: TRBJ1-6; clone_size: once
cdr3_aa: CASSVDGFTGNTIYF; cdr3_nt: TGTGCCAGCAGCGTAGATGGTTTCACTGGAAACACCATATATTTT; d_call: .; v_call: TRBV9; j_call: TRBJ1-3; clone_size: .
cdr3_aa: CASRDGLRSTEAFF; cdr3_nt: TGTGCCAGCAGGGACGGGCTTCGGAGCACTGAAGCTTTCTTT; d_call: .; v_call: TRBV6-6; j_call: TRBJ1-1; clone_size: .
cdr3_aa: CATSNPGSGRRTGELFF; cdr3_nt: TGTGCCACCAGCAACCCGGGGAGCGGGAGGCGAACCGGGGAGCTGTTTTTT; d_call: TRBD2; v_call: TRBV15; j_call: TRBJ2-2; clone_size: .
cdr3_aa: CASSTLTTGEEQYF; cdr3_nt: TGTGCCAGCAGCACACTAACGACAGGGGAGGAGCAGTACTTC; d_call: TRBD1; v_call: TRBV9; j_call: TRBJ2-7; clone_size: .
cdr3_aa: CASSSDRLNQPQHF; cdr3_nt: TGTGCCAGCAGTTCGGACAGGCTAAATCAGCCCCAGCATTTT; d_call: TRBD1; v_call: TRBV6-6; j_call: TRBJ1-5; clone_size: .
cdr3_aa: CASSNRALNTEAFF; cdr3_nt: TGTGCCAGCAGCAACAGGGCCCTCAACACTGAAGCTTTCTTT; d_call: .; v_call: TRBV2; j_call: TRBJ1-1; clone_size: .
cdr3_aa: CASSSIPTDTQYF; cdr3_nt: TGTGCCAGCAGCTCGATCCCGACAGATACGCAGTATTTT; d_call: .; v_call: TRBV6-1; j_call: TRBJ2-3; clone_size: .
cdr3_aa: CASSPRGSRAVEQYF; cdr3_nt: TGTGCCAGCTCCCCCAGGGGGTCGAGGGCGGTCGAGCAGTACTTC; d_call: TRBD1; v_call: TRBV18; j_call: TRBJ2-7; clone_size: .
cdr3_aa: CASSPGTEDNYGYTF; cdr3_nt: TGTGCCAGCAGCCCCGGGACAGAGGATAACTATGGCTACACCTTC; d_call: TRBD1; v_call: TRBV7-2; j_call: TRBJ1-2; clone_size: .
cdr3_aa: CASSFSTNTEAFF; cdr3_nt: TGTGCCAGCAGCTTCTCGACGAACACTGAAGCTTTCTTT; d_call: .; v_call: TRBV11-2; j_call: TRBJ1-1; clone_size: .
cdr3_aa: CASSSREVLSYEQYF; cdr3_nt: TGTGCCAGCAGTTCCCGGGAGGTCCTCTCCTACGAGCAGTACTTC; d_call: TRBD2; v_call: TRBV6-5; j_call: TRBJ2-7; clone_size: few
cdr3_aa: CASSMGQIGYGYTF; cdr3_nt: TGTGCCAGTAGTATGGGGCAGATTGGTTATGGCTACACCTTC; d_call: .; v_call: TRBV19; j_call: TRBJ1-2; clone_size: .
cdr3_aa: CASSSGTPKYF; cdr3_nt: TGTGCCAGTAGTTCCGGGACCCCCAAGTACTTC; d_call: .; v_call: TRBV19; j_call: TRBJ2-5; clone_size: .
cdr3_aa: CASSYSRDSAYGYTF; cdr3_nt: TGTGCCAGCAGTTATTCCCGGGACAGCGCCTATGGCTACACCTTC; d_call: TRBD1; v_call: TRBV6-5; j_call: TRBJ1-2; clone_size: .
cdr3_aa: CSVDLGFKGYTF; cdr3_nt: TGCAGCGTTGATTTGGGCTTTAAAGGCTACACCTTC; d_call: .; v_call: TRBV29-1; j_call: TRBJ1-2; clone_size: .
cdr3_aa: CASSLTSPQGAEGYTF; cdr3_nt: TGTGCCAGCAGTCTCACATCCCCTCAGGGGGCGGAAGGCTACACCTTC; d_call: TRBD1; v_call: TRBV27; j_call: TRBJ1-2; clone_size: once
cdr3_aa: CAWSLKGRRPEAFF; cdr3_nt: TGTGCCTGGAGCTTAAAGGGTAGGCGTCCAGAAGCTTTCTTT; d_call: .; v_call: TRBV30; j_call: TRBJ1-1; clone_size: few
cdr3_aa: CASSLVTGQETQYF; cdr3_nt: TGCGCCAGCAGCTTGGTTACAGGGCAAGAGACCCAGTACTTC; d_call: .; v_call: TRBV5-1; j_call: TRBJ2-5; clone_size: .
cdr3_aa: CASSQGGPLHF; cdr3_nt: TGTGCCAGTTCCCAGGGGGGACCCCTCCACTTT; d_call: TRBD1; v_call: TRBV19; j_call: TRBJ1-6; clone_size: .
cdr3_aa: CASSDIGPTYEQYF; cdr3_nt: TGTGCCAGTAGTGATATAGGACCTACCTACGAGCAGTACTTC; d_call: .; v_call: TRBV19; j_call: TRBJ2-7; clone_size: .
cdr3_aa: CASKRGLAGENYEQYF; cdr3_nt: TGTGCCAGCAAGAGGGGACTAGCGGGGGAAAACTACGAGCAGTACTTC; d_call: TRBD2; v_call: TRBV2; j_call: TRBJ2-7; clone_size: .
cdr3_aa: CASSPPGRGLYEQYF; cdr3_nt: TGTGCCAGCAGCCCCCCGGGGAGGGGGCTCTACGAGCAGTACTTC; d_call: .; v_call: TRBV7-2; j_call: TRBJ2-7; clone_size: .
cdr3_aa: CASSVGSPDTQYF; cdr3_nt: TGTGCCAGCAGCGTAGGGAGCCCAGATACGCAGTATTTT; d_call: .; v_call: TRBV9; j_call: TRBJ2-3; clone_size: few
cdr3_aa: CASSPGPSYEQYF; cdr3_nt: TGTGCCAGCAGTCCAGGGCCTTCCTACGAGCAGTACTTC; d_call: .; v_call: TRBV7-8; j_call: TRBJ2-7; clone_size: .
cdr3_aa: CASSYRDREDYGYTF; cdr3_nt: TGTGCCAGCAGCTACCGGGACAGGGAGGACTATGGCTACACCTTC; d_call: TRBD1; v_call: TRBV11-3; j_call: TRBJ1-2; clone_size: .
cdr3_aa: CASSQGTSRDEQYF; cdr3_nt: TGTGCCAGCAGTCAAGGGACTAGCCGCGACGAGCAGTACTTC; d_call: TRBD2; v_call: TRBV5-6; j_call: TRBJ2-7; clone_size: .
cdr3_aa: CASSRPPLSNQPQHF; cdr3_nt: TGTGCCAGCAGCAGGCCCCCCCTTAGCAATCAGCCCCAGCATTTT; d_call: .; v_call: TRBV28; j_call: TRBJ1-5; clone_size: .
cdr3_aa: CASSYRLGTDTQYF; cdr3_nt: TGTGCCAGCAGTTACCGTCTGGGGACAGATACGCAGTATTTT; d_call: .; v_call: TRBV6-5; j_call: TRBJ2-3; clone_size: .
cdr3_aa: CASSLETNLLRIHPLHF; cdr3_nt: TGTGCCAGCAGCTTAGAGACGAACCTACTACGAATTCACCCCCTCCACTTT; d_call: .; v_call: TRBV7-9; j_call: TRBJ1-6; clone_size: .
cdr3_aa: CASSSGRYQETQYF; cdr3_nt: TGCGCCAGCAGCTCGGGACGGTACCAAGAGACCCAGTACTTC; d_call: .; v_call: TRBV5-1; j_call: TRBJ2-5; clone_size: .
cdr3_aa: CASSVRQYRTEAFF; cdr3_nt: TGTGCCAGCAGCGTCAGACAATATAGGACTGAAGCTTTCTTT; d_call: .; v_call: TRBV27; j_call: TRBJ1-1; clone_size: .
cdr3_aa: CASSLSGGEQFF; cdr3_nt: TGTGCCAGCAGCTTATCAGGTGGTGAGCAGTTCTTC; d_call: .; v_call: TRBV7-3; j_call: TRBJ2-1; clone_size: .
cdr3_aa: CASSETIAGGTDTQYF; cdr3_nt: TGTGCCAGCAGTGAAACGATAGCGGGGGGCACAGATACGCAGTATTTT; d_call: TRBD2; v_call: TRBV6-1; j_call: TRBJ2-3; clone_size: medium-sized
cdr3_aa: CASSQELGNSNQPQHF; cdr3_nt: TGCGCCAGCAGCCAAGAATTGGGAAATAGCAATCAGCCCCAGCATTTT; d_call: .; v_call: TRBV4-1; j_call: TRBJ1-5; clone_size: .
cdr3_aa: CASSVSAQSEKLFF; cdr3_nt: TGTGCCAGCAGCGTTTCCGCCCAATCTGAAAAACTGTTTTTT; d_call: .; v_call: TRBV9; j_call: TRBJ1-4; clone_size: few
cdr3_aa: CASSHTSGRARSSYEQYF; cdr3_nt: TGTGCCAGCAGCCATACTAGCGGGAGGGCCCGGAGCTCCTACGAGCAGTACTTC; d_call: TRBD2; v_call: TRBV27; j_call: TRBJ2-7; clone_size: .
cdr3_aa: CASGLSSGWGSYEQYF; cdr3_nt: TGTGCTAGTGGTTTGTCGAGCGGGTGGGGCTCCTACGAGCAGTACTTC; d_call: .; v_call: TRBV12-5; j_call: TRBJ2-7; clone_size: .
cdr3_aa: CASSFNGAKNIQYF; cdr3_nt: TGTGCCAGTAGTTTTAACGGAGCCAAAAACATTCAGTACTTC; d_call: .; v_call: TRBV19; j_call: TRBJ2-4; clone_size: .
cdr3_aa: CASSYLAGAGTGELFF; cdr3_nt: TGTGCCAGCAGCTATTTAGCGGGAGCGGGGACCGGGGAGCTGTTTTTT; d_call: TRBD2; v_call: TRBV7-9; j_call: TRBJ2-2; clone_size: .
cdr3_aa: CSVLMTGPSEAFF; cdr3_nt: TGCAGCGTCCTCATGACAGGGCCCTCTGAAGCTTTCTTT; d_call: TRBD1; v_call: TRBV29-1; j_call: TRBJ1-1; clone_size: .
cdr3_aa: CAWSPGGGNQPQHF; cdr3_nt: TGTGCCTGGAGCCCGGGAGGCGGCAATCAGCCCCAGCATTTT; d_call: .; v_call: TRBV30; j_call: TRBJ1-5; clone_size: .